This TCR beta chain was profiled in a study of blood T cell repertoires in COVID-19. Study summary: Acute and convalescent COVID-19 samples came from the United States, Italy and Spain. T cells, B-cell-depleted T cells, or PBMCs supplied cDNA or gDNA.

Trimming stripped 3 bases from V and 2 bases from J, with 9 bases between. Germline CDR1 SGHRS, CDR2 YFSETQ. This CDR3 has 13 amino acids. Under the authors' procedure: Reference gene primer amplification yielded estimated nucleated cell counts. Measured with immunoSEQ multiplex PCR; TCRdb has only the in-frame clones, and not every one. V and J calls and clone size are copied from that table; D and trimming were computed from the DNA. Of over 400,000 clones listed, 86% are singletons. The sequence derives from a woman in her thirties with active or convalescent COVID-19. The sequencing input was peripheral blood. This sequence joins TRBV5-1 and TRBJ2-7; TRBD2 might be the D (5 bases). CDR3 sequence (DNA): TGCGCCAGCAGCTCAGCGGCGGCCTACGAGCAGTACTTC. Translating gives CASSSAAAYEQYF.